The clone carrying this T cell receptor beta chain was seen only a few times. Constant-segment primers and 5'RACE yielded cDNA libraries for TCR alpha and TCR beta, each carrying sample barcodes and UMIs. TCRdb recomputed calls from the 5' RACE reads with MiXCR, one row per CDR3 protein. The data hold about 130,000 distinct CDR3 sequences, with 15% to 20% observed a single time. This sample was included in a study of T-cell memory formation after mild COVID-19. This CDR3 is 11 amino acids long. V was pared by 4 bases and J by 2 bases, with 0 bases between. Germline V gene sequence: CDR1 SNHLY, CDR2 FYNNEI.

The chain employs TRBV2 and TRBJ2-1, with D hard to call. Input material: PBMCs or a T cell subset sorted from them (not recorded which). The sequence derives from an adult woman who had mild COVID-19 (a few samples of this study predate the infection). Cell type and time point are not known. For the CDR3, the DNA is TGTGCCAGCAGTGCCTACAATGAGCAGTTCTTC. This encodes CASSAYNEQFF.